These 8 T cell receptor beta chains were sequenced from one sample in a study of cytomegalovirus exposure and HLA in healthy donors. 60 Vbeta and 13 Jbeta primers were used in PCR. Assay used: immunoSEQ multiplex PCR; TCRdb lists only in-frame clones, some missing. Altogether approximately 120,000 clones are present, about two thirds being singletons, with the ten largest covering 4% to 5.5%. Material for sequencing was PBMCs. These receptor sequences come from a man aged 55 to 70 in good health and CMV-seropositive.

This clone was detected a few times. The gene calls are TRBV30 and TRBJ2-2; tentative D call: TRBD1 (7 bases). The V end lost 8 bases, the J end lost 6 bases, and 16 bases lay between the germline ends. Germline V CDR1 and CDR2: GTSNPN, SVGIG (reference sequence). The CDR3 loop spans 13 amino acids. The CDR3, as DNA: TGTGCCCTGGGGCAGGGGGAGGCCGGGGAGCTGTTTTTT. Amino acids: CALGQGEAGELFF. Together with reference TRBV30 and TRBJ2-2, the CDR3 gives the full variable domain: SQTIHQWPATLVQPVGSPLSLECTVEGTSNPNLYWYRQAAGRGLQLLFYSVGIGQISSEVPQNLSASRPQDRQFILSSKKLLLSDSGFYLCALGQGEAGELFFGEGSRLTVL.

A remark on this clone: Given the absence of the conserved phenylalanine or tryptophan at the CDR3 end, a read error is likely. It is unclear where the CDR3 begins or ends on the DNA, so no DNA is shown, and the CDR3 is as TCRdb lists it. The chain uses TRBV19 and TRBJ2-7; TRBD1, as called in the table, went unchecked against the DNA. The CDR3 has 17 residues if both end residues are counted. The V gene's germline CDR1 is LNHDA and CDR2 SQIVND (reference sequence). CDR3 region: CASSIHRQAPPNLEAEH.

This chain joins TRBV28 and TRBJ1-1; D perhaps matches TRBD1 (5 bases). Trimming took off 2 bases at V and 1 base at J, with 8 bases between the two ends. CDR3 length equals 14 residues. Germline loops: CDR1 MDHEN, CDR2 SYDVKM. This chain's CDR3 is CASSLIQGNTEAFF. The CDR3 DNA reads as TGTGCCAGCAGTTTAATTCAGGGGAACACTGAAGCTTTCTTT. The whole variable domain, remainder taken from reference TRBV28 and TRBJ1-1, is DVKVTQSSRYLVKRTGEKVFLECVQDMDHENMFWYRQDPGLGLRLIYFSYDVKMKEKGDIPEGYSVSREKKERFSLILESASTNQTSMYLCASSLIQGNTEAFFGQGTRLTVV.

J is TRBJ2-7 and V is TRBV4-1, with D tentatively TRBD2 (6 bases). The germline V gene has CDR1 MGHRA and CDR2 YSYEKL. V lost 0 bases and J 4 bases, leaving 22 bases between the germline ends. The CDR3 totals 18 residues. CDR3 bases: TGCGCCAGCAGCCAAGATATCGAGGGGAGGCCGATAGCGTACGAGCAGTACTTC. Translating gives CASSQDIEGRPIAYEQYF.

The chain joins TRBV7-7 to TRBJ2-1; D could derive from TRBD1 or TRBD2 (8 bases each). The CDR3 contains 13 residues. Germline V gives CDR1 SSHAT, CDR2 FNYEAQ (reference sequence). For the CDR3, the DNA is TGTGCTAGCGGGACGGACAGGGCCGCTGAGCAGTTCTTC. Protein sequence: CASGTDRAAEQFF.

This chain uses TRBV10-2 with TRBJ1-2, with a possible D match to TRBD1 (6 bases). V lost 8 bases to trimming and J lost 3 bases, with 16 bases between them. Germline-derived CDR1 and CDR2 are WSHSY and SAAADI. The CDR3 has 14 amino acids. CDR3 nucleotide sequence: TGCGCCAGCCACGAACGGGGGGCCTACTATGGCTACACCTTC. It encodes CASHERGAYYGYTF.

The chain recombines TRBV7-8 with TRBJ2-7, with D possibly being TRBD1 (6 bases). Per the germline V gene, CDR1 is SGHVS and CDR2 is FQNEAQ. The CDR3 covers 13 residues. The V end lost 0 bases, the J end lost 6 bases, and 9 bases lay between the germline ends. The CDR3 DNA is TGTGCCAGCAGCTTAGCCGGGACATCCGAGCAGTACTTC. Protein: CASSLAGTSEQYF. The full variable domain, completed using reference TRBV7-8 and TRBJ2-7, is GAGVSQSPRYKVAKRGQDVALRCDPISGHVSLFWYQQALGQGPEFLTYFQNEAQLDKSGLPSDRFFAERPEGSVSTLKIQRTQQEDSAVYLCASSLAGTSEQYFGPGTRLTVT.

This chain connects TRBV7-9 to TRBJ1-1, with a weak D call TRBD1 (6 bases). The CDR3 contains 15 residues. Trimming cost V 4 bases and J 1 base, with 13 bases left between them. The germline V gene has CDR1 SEHNR and CDR2 FQNEAQ (reference sequence). CDR3 sequence reads: CASSSQGLGNTEAFF. CDR3 coding DNA: TGTGCCAGCAGCTCACAGGGTTTGGGGAACACTGAAGCTTTCTTT. The whole variable domain, filled in from reference TRBV7-9 and TRBJ1-1, reads DTGVSQNPRHKITKRGQNVTFRCDPISEHNRLYWYRQTLGQGPEFLTYFQNEAQLEKSRLLSDRFSAERPKGSFSTLEIQRTEQGDSAMYLCASSSQGLGNTEAFFGQGTRLTVV.